Listed below are T cell receptor beta chains from one sample, sequenced in a study of cytomegalovirus exposure and HLA in healthy donors. The repertoire was sequenced with immunoSEQ multiplex PCR; TCRdb's copy has only in-frame clones and lacks some. The repertoire has 150,000 to 250,000 clones, approximately 78% of them found once; the top ten carry 6.5%. The sequencing sample was made of PBMCs. These receptors originate from a woman between 45 and 60 years old in good health and CMV-seropositive. Both conserved end residues are part of each CDR3. The order of the fields is V gene, J gene, D gene, clone size, CDR3 protein, CDR3 DNA. D genes are given only for firm matches. Not all rows give a size; the values are once, few, many and, for expanded clones, a class.

TRBV5-1	TRBJ1-4	-	-	CASRTGLSNEKLFF	TGCGCCAGCAGAACAGGGTTGTCTAATGAAAAACTGTTTTTT
TRBV5-6	TRBJ2-1	TRBD1	-	CASSLEGALNEQFF	TGTGCCAGCAGCTTGGAGGGGGCACTCAATGAGCAGTTCTTC
TRBV6-1	TRBJ1-5	-	-	CASSEVFGGGQPQHF	TGTGCCAGCAGTGAAGTTTTCGGGGGTGGGCAGCCCCAGCATTTT
TRBV27	TRBJ2-2	TRBD1	-	CASRLTSPTGGKIVEWNTGELFF	TGTGCCAGCAGGCTAACCAGCCCGACAGGGGGTAAAATCGTTGAATGGAACACCGGGGAGCTGTTTTTT
TRBV7-2	TRBJ2-1	-	-	CASSLETYNEQFF	TGTGCCAGCAGTCTCGAGACCTACAATGAGCAGTTCTTC
TRBV5-1	TRBJ1-3	TRBD1	once	CASSLGTASGNTIYF	TGCGCCAGCAGCTTAGGGACAGCCTCTGGAAACACCATATATTTT
TRBV7-9	TRBJ1-2	-	-	CASSLDPTGGYTF	TGTGCCAGCAGCTTAGATCCCACGGGAGGCTACACCTTC
TRBV7-3	TRBJ2-5	-	-	CASSPYAMGAETQYF	TGTGCCAGCAGCCCTTATGCGATGGGGGCTGAGACCCAGTACTTC
TRBV5-1	TRBJ1-4	TRBD1	-	CASSLTTGINEKLFF	TGCGCCAGCAGCTTGACGACAGGGATAAATGAAAAACTGTTTTTT
TRBV28	TRBJ1-4	-	once	CASSPGGYEKLFF	TGTGCCAGCAGTCCCGGGGGGTATGAAAAACTGTTTTTT
TRBV7-9	TRBJ2-3	-	-	CASSFAYGGPRDTQYF	TGTGCCAGCAGCTTCGCTTATGGAGGTCCTAGGGATACGCAGTATTTT
TRBV18	TRBJ1-4	-	-	CASSDTVVMANEKLFF	TGTGCCAGCTCAGACACAGTGGTCATGGCTAATGAAAAACTGTTTTTT
TRBV30	TRBJ2-7	-	-	CAWSRDTRNEQYF	TGTGCCTGGAGCCGGGACACGAGAAACGAGCAGTACTTC
TRBV7-9	TRBJ1-1	-	-	CASSLAAGNTEAFF	TGTGCCAGCAGCTTAGCAGCCGGGAACACTGAAGCTTTCTTT
TRBV19	TRBJ1-5	-	-	CASSPRGDQPQHF	TGTGCCAGTAGTCCGCGGGGGGATCAGCCCCAGCATTTT
TRBV5-4	TRBJ2-1	-	-	CASSLPTGSYNEQFF	TGTGCCAGCAGCCTCCCGACTGGCTCCTACAATGAGCAGTTCTTC
TRBV9	TRBJ2-5	TRBD2	-	CASSVGLDGREGETQYF	TGTGCCAGCAGCGTAGGCCTTGACGGGAGGGAGGGAGAGACCCAGTACTTC
TRBV7-8	TRBJ2-1	-	-	CASIPRETYNEQFF	TGTGCCAGCATTCCCAGGGAAACCTACAATGAGCAGTTCTTC
TRBV4-2	TRBJ2-7	TRBD2	-	CASSPQLAGTYEQYF	TGTGCCAGCAGCCCCCAACTAGCGGGAACCTACGAGCAGTACTTC
TRBV23-1	TRBJ2-5	-	once	CASSQSPPGQETQYF	TGCGCCAGCAGTCAATCCCCCCCGGGGCAAGAGACCCAGTACTTC
TRBV7-9	TRBJ2-5	-	-	CASSLLSGETQYF	TGTGCCAGCAGCTTACTCTCAGGGGAGACCCAGTACTTC
TRBV29-1	TRBJ2-7	-	few	CSAQVGSYEQYF	TGCAGCGCACAGGTTGGTTCCTACGAGCAGTACTTC
TRBV6-5	TRBJ1-6	-	-	CASRSAGSSPLHF	TGTGCCAGCAGGTCAGCCGGGAGTTCACCCCTCCACTTT
TRBV28	TRBJ2-7	TRBD2	-	CASSFRAGGGEQYF	TGTGCCAGCAGTTTCAGAGCGGGAGGAGGGGAGCAGTACTTC
TRBV7-9	TRBJ2-7	TRBD1	-	CASSFGRGYEQYF	TGTGCCAGCAGCTTCGGCAGGGGGTACGAGCAGTACTTC
TRBV11-2	TRBJ1-2	-	-	CASSFSGIYGYTF	TGTGCCAGCAGCTTCTCAGGGATCTATGGCTACACCTTC
TRBV10-3	TRBJ1-2	TRBD1	-	CAISEGQANYGYTF	TGTGCCATCAGTGAGGGACAGGCTAACTATGGCTACACCTTC
TRBV6-1	TRBJ2-1	-	-	CASSEYTGVGNEQFF	TGTGCCAGCAGTGAATATACGGGAGTAGGGAATGAGCAGTTCTTC
TRBV2	TRBJ2-3	TRBD2	-	CASSEEAGGGTDTQYF	TGTGCCAGCAGTGAGGAGGCGGGGGGGGGCACAGATACGCAGTATTTT
TRBV10-3	TRBJ2-1	TRBD1	-	CAISGAGGWVEQFF	TGTGCCATCAGTGGGGCAGGGGGTTGGGTAGAGCAGTTCTTC
TRBV18	TRBJ1-4	TRBD1	-	CASRDSRRANEKLFF	TGTGCCAGCAGGGACAGCCGACGGGCTAATGAAAAACTGTTTTTT
TRBV28	TRBJ2-3	TRBD1	-	CASTKDRSTDTQYF	TGTGCCAGCACCAAGGACAGGAGCACAGATACGCAGTATTTT
TRBV4-1	TRBJ2-3	-	few	CASRPRDLLPDTQYF	TGCGCCAGCAGACCCCGGGACTTACTCCCAGATACGCAGTATTTT
TRBV7-3	TRBJ2-1	TRBD2	-	CASITNSGTSGQSSYNEQFF	TGTGCCAGCATAACCAACTCTGGGACTAGCGGACAGAGCTCCTACAATGAGCAGTTCTTC
TRBV5-1	TRBJ2-7	TRBD2	once	CASSTLIAGAGEQYF	TGCGCCAGCAGCACACTTATAGCGGGGGCTGGAGAGCAGTACTTC
TRBV5-6	TRBJ2-3	TRBD1	-	CASSFDRTGGADTQYF	TGTGCCAGCAGCTTCGACCGCACAGGGGGCGCAGATACGCAGTATTTT
TRBV7-9	TRBJ2-5	TRBD1	-	CASRPDRDRQETQYF	TGTGCCAGCAGACCTGACCGGGACAGACAAGAGACCCAGTACTTC
TRBV7-2	TRBJ2-5	TRBD2	few	CASSQTSEETQYF	TGTGCCAGCAGCCAGACTAGCGAGGAGACCCAGTACTTC
TRBV6-5	TRBJ2-3	-	few	CASSPTRDTDTQYF	TGTGCCAGCAGCCCTACTAGAGACACAGATACGCAGTATTTT
TRBV28	TRBJ2-7	-	once	CASITQGIHEQYF	TGTGCCAGCATTACCCAGGGTATCCACGAGCAGTACTTC
TRBV5-6	TRBJ1-2	-	-	CASSLAGDGGYTF	TGTGCCAGCAGCTTGGCGGGGGACGGAGGCTACACCTTC
TRBV30	TRBJ2-3	TRBD2	-	CAYTRLAGATDTQYF	TGTGCCTATACCCGACTAGCGGGAGCGACAGATACGCAGTATTTT
TRBV6-5	TRBJ1-5	-	-	CASRPDTGNQPQHF	TGTGCCAGCAGACCCGACACGGGGAATCAGCCCCAGCATTTT
TRBV2	TRBJ1-4	TRBD1	once	CASRPGQPSEGLFF	TGTGCCAGCCGACCGGGACAGCCATCCGAGGGGCTGTTTTTT
TRBV14	TRBJ1-6	-	-	CASRPSGGSPLHF	TGTGCCAGCCGACCCTCCGGCGGTTCACCCCTCCACTTT
TRBV7-2	TRBJ1-6	-	-	CASSLGQIRNSPLHF	TGTGCCAGCAGCTTAGGGCAGATAAGAAATTCACCCCTCCACTTT
TRBV29-1	TRBJ1-4	-	-	CSVEDRPGEKLFF	TGCAGCGTTGAAGATAGACCGGGAGAAAAACTGTTTTTT
TRBV19	TRBJ1-5	-	-	CASSIGGGGGNQPQHF	TGTGCCAGTAGTATAGGGGGGGGTGGAGGCAATCAGCCCCAGCATTTT
TRBV28	TRBJ2-1	TRBD2	-	CASVGGGSYNEQFF	TGTGCCAGCGTCGGGGGGGGGTCCTACAATGAGCAGTTCTTC
TRBV18	TRBJ1-5	-	-	CASSPIREQPQHF	TGTGCCAGCTCACCAATTCGGGAACAGCCCCAGCATTTT
TRBV7-3	TRBJ2-3	TRBD2	-	CASSPSGGGKYF	TGTGCCAGCAGCCCCAGCGGGGGGGGCAAGTATTTT
TRBV7-2	TRBJ2-1	-	few	CASSLAASSYNEQFF	TGTGCCAGCAGCTTAGCGGCTAGCTCCTACAATGAGCAGTTCTTC